Below are 20 T cell receptor beta chains sequenced from a single sample in a study of long-term antiretroviral therapy in people with HIV. An immunoSEQ assay, version v3.0, was performed at survey level. Generated by immunoSEQ multiplex PCR, the TCRdb table keeps only in-frame clones and is missing some. Of 30,000 to 35,000 clones listed, around 82% were seen once; the top ten hold 7.9%. Here the sequenced sample was unsorted PBMCs, taken 0.4 years before starting antiretroviral therapy. All receptors come from a man younger than 30 with HIV.

This clone was found a few times. The chain uses TRBV11-2 and TRBJ1-5; no firm D call. V was pared by 0 bases and J by 4 bases, with 4 bases between. Germline CDR1 reads SGHAT; CDR2 reads FQNNGV. The CDR3 is 13 amino acids. CDR3 in amino acids: CASSLDLNQPQHF. The CDR3, as DNA: TGTGCCAGCAGCTTAGACCTGAATCAGCCCCAGCATTTT.

V and J are TRBV9 and TRBJ2-7; no firm D call. The CDR3 is 15 amino acids. The germline V gene encodes CDR1 SGDLS and CDR2 YYNGEE. V lost 2 bases and J lost 6, with 18 bases in between. CDR3 loop: CASSVETALTSEQYF. The CDR3 DNA is TGTGCCAGCAGCGTGGAAACGGCCCTCACGAGCGAGCAGTACTTC.

The chain has TRBV11-2 and TRBJ2-7; the match to TRBD2 covers 8 bases. The CDR3 spans 15 residues. Trimming at V came to 2 bases and at J to 4 bases, leaving 7 bases not matched to a gene. Germline values: CDR1 SGHAT, CDR2 FQNNGV. CDR3 sequence reads: CASSLLAGGPYEQYF. Written as DNA, the CDR3 is TGTGCCAGCAGCTTACTTGCGGGGGGCCCATACGAGCAGTACTTC.

This clone was seen only a few times. The genes are TRBV7-9 and TRBJ1-6, with D hard to call. Trimming pared 2 bases from V and 1 base from J, leaving 6 bases between. Per the germline V gene, CDR1 is SEHNR and CDR2 is FQNEAQ (reference sequence). The CDR3 is made up of 15 amino acids. CDR3 bases: TGTGCCAGCAGCTTATGGCAGTCCTATAATTCACCCCTCCACTTT. This gives the protein CASSLWQSYNSPLHF.

The chain carries TRBV10-3 and TRBJ2-7; D not resolved. V lost 6 bases and J 1 base, leaving 13 bases between the germline ends. Germline CDR1 is ENHRY and CDR2 is SYGVKD. This CDR3 region has 14 residues. The CDR3 spells CAISPAGSSYEQYF. The CDR3 nucleotides are TGTGCCATCAGCCCCGCCGGGTCATCCTACGAGCAGTACTTC.

CDR3 in amino acids: CASSLGPRQGATTGELFF. CDR3 bases: TGTGCCAGCAGCTTAGGTCCCCGACAGGGGGCGACGACCGGGGAGCTGTTTTTT. V gene TRBV7-2 combines with J gene TRBJ2-2; TRBD1 matches 10 bases. In germline, CDR1 is SGHTA, CDR2 FQGNSA. V gave up 1 base and J gave up 5 bases; unmatched junction bases: 10. The CDR3 length is 18 residues.

The rearrangement joins TRBV10-1 to TRBJ2-7; 11 positions match TRBD1. Germline V gives CDR1 WNHNN, CDR2 SYGVQD (reference sequence). The trim removed 4 bases at V and 2 bases at J, leaving 4 bases unmatched. The CDR3 extends over 15 amino acids. The CDR3 nucleotides read TGCGCCAGCAGTGGGGACAGGGGGACAACCTACGAGCAGTACTTC. Translated: CASSGDRGTTYEQYF.

As DNA, the CDR3 is TGTGCCAGTAGTATAGATGGTTGGAGGGATCTAAGTCAGCCCCAGCATTTT. This codes for CASSIDGWRDLSQPQHF. The J gene is TRBJ1-5, the V gene TRBV19; D unresolved. Trimming took off 0 bases at V and 6 bases at J, with 18 bases between the two ends. Germline CDR1 is LNHDA and CDR2 is SQIVND (reference sequence). This CDR3 region has 17 residues.

The chain uses TRBV5-4 and TRBJ1-1; D may be TRBD1 (6 bases). This CDR3 comprises 14 residues. V dropped 4 bases and J dropped 1 base, with 11 bases sitting between them. Germline V gene sequence: CDR1 SGHNT, CDR2 YYREEE (reference sequence). CDR3 sequence: CASSAPDRNTEAFF. The CDR3, as DNA: TGTGCCAGCAGCGCCCCGGACAGGAACACTGAAGCTTTCTTT.

J is TRBJ1-3 and V is TRBV6-5, with 7 bases that match TRBD1. This CDR3 contains 15 residues. Germline V gene lookup returns CDR1 MNHEY and CDR2 SVGAGI. The J segment lost 3 bases and the V segment lost 0 bases, leaving 2 bases of the junction unmatched. The CDR3 is CASSYSQGGGNTIYF. CDR3 coding DNA: TGTGCCAGCAGTTACTCCCAGGGGGGTGGAAACACCATATATTTT.

The V call is TRBV11-2, the J call TRBJ2-7; D is uncertain. The germline gives CDR1 SGHAT, CDR2 FQNNGV. CDR3 size: 12 residues. Trimming took off 4 bases at V and 4 bases at J, with 8 bases between the two ends. This CDR3 reads CASSSTHYEQYF. The CDR3 DNA reads as TGTGCCAGCAGCTCGACCCATTACGAGCAGTACTTC.

This clone was observed a few times. The rearrangement uses TRBV10-1 and TRBJ1-5, with D possibly matching TRBD1 (5 bases). The CDR3 is made up of 13 amino acids. Germline CDR1 and CDR2: WNHNN and SYGVQD (reference sequence). Trimming pared 4 bases from V and 3 bases from J, leaving 7 bases between. For the CDR3, the DNA is TGCGCCAGCAGTGGGGGGAACAATCAGCCCCAGCATTTT. Its translation: CASSGGNNQPQHF.

CDR3: CASSQEGLQETQYF. The CDR3 DNA reads TGCGCCAGCAGCCAAGAGGGACTGCAAGAGACCCAGTACTTC. This chain links TRBV4-1 with TRBJ2-5; D may be TRBD2 (6 bases). The length of the CDR3 is 14 residues. Per germline, CDR1 MGHRA and CDR2 YSYEKL. Trimming removed 0 bases from V and 2 bases from J, with 7 bases in between.

This clone has a handful of counts. The chain carries TRBV2 and TRBJ2-7; 7 bases agree with TRBD1. Trimming took 7 bases from V and 6 from J; bases not matched to a gene: 12. The germline CDR1 and CDR2 sequences are SNHLY and FYNNEI. CDR3 length: 14 amino acids. The CDR3 reads CASTTAGQGVEQYF. The DNA of the CDR3 is TGTGCCAGCACCACCGCGGGCCAGGGGGTCGAGCAGTACTTC. Full variable domain (remainder filled in from reference TRBV2 and TRBJ2-7): EPEVTQTPSHQVTQMGQEVILRCVPISNHLYFYWYRQILGQKVEFLVSFYNNEISEKSEIFDDQFSVERPDGSNFTLKIRSTKLEDSAMYFCASTTAGQGVEQYFGPGTRLTVT.

This chain links TRBV27 with TRBJ2-2, with TRBD2 identical over 7 bases. Germline lookup yields CDR1 MNHEY and CDR2 SMNVEV (reference sequence). This CDR3 has 13 residues. V was clipped by 6 bases and J by 7 bases; unmatched bases: 5. The CDR3: CASRRTGGGELFF. CDR3 in DNA: TGTGCCAGCAGGAGAACGGGGGGCGGGGAGCTGTTTTTT.

The V gene is TRBV28, the J gene TRBJ2-1, with 10 nucleotides matching TRBD2. CDR1 MDHEN and CDR2 SYDVKM come from the germline V gene. The CDR3 has 16 residues. After removal of 5 bases from V and 3 bases from J, the junction contained 7 bases not matched to a gene. The CDR3, as DNA: TGTGCCAGCAGTGACACTCCTAGCGGGGGCTACAATGAGCAGTTCTTC. Amino acids: CASSDTPSGGYNEQFF.

This clone has only one observation. The V gene is TRBV18, the J gene TRBJ1-5; TRBD1 agrees at 11 bases. This CDR3 has 14 amino acids. Trimming at V came to 6 bases and at J to 5 bases, leaving 3 bases not matched to a gene. From germline, CDR1 is KGHSH and CDR2 LQKENI. CDR3 in DNA: TGTGCCAGCTCCCGGACAGGGGGCGATCAGCCCCAGCATTTT. Protein product: CASSRTGGDQPQHF.

The table lists this clone with a few counts. The CDR3 spells CASSLYESHQETQYF. The CDR3 DNA reads TGTGCCAGCAGCTTGTATGAGAGCCACCAAGAGACCCAGTACTTC. The chain couples TRBV11-2 to TRBJ2-5; D gene uncertain. The CDR3 consists of 15 residues. Trimming stripped 3 bases from V and 0 bases from J, with 11 bases between. The germline gives CDR1 SGHAT, CDR2 FQNNGV.

The gene calls are TRBV10-3 and TRBJ2-5, with TRBD2 as a possible D gene (5 bases). The end of the DNA is better explained by TRBJ2-7, so the J call may be wrong. CDR1 is ENHRY, CDR2 SYGVKD, per germline. The CDR3 loop spans 15 amino acids. Here the CDR3 DNA reads TGTGCCATCAGGTTAGGCGGACCGGGATCTCTCGAGCAGTACTTC. Amino acids: CAIRLGGPGSLEQYF.

The rearrangement joins TRBV5-8 to TRBJ2-5; TRBD1 matches 10 bases. J gave up 5 bases and V 3 bases, and 10 bases lay outside the gene matches. In germline, CDR1 is SGHTS, CDR2 YDEGEE. The CDR3 totals 16 residues. The CDR3 DNA reads TGTGCCAGCAGCTGGGGGGACAGGGGCGTGACGGAGACCCAGTACTTC. Translated, it gives CASSWGDRGVTETQYF.